This TCR beta chain appears in the sequencing data of a study of T cells in Graves' hyperthyroidism and ophthalmopathy. General observations from the study: Most expanded thyroid clonotypes above 0.001 also appeared in blood.

Note on this clonotype: Its antigen remains unidentified.

This CDR3 spans 13 amino acids. CDR1 is DFQATT, CDR2 SNEGSKA, per germline (reference sequence). J was trimmed by 8 bases and V by 3 bases; bases with no gene match: 5. It was RNA transcripts that yielded the amplified TCR beta CDR3 regions. The TCR CDR3 was amplified in a first-round RT-PCR using the HTBI primer set. From the multiplex PCR reads, TCRdb called clonotypes with MiXCR, one entry per CDR3 protein. The sample shows a few hundred thousand distinct CDR3 sequences, 15% to 18% of them seen only once. Input material: blood. The receptor was isolated from a woman aged 25 to 39 with Graves' hyperthyroidism. The rearrangement joins TRBV20-1 to TRBJ1-4, with TRBD1 identical over 8 bases. CDR3 residues: CSARDTGGEKLFF. DNA for the CDR3: TGCAGTGCTAGGGATACAGGGGGAGAAAAACTGTTTTTT.